Presented here are 6 T cell receptor beta chains from one specimen sequenced in a study of blood T cell repertoires in COVID-19. TCRdb keeps only in-frame clones here, not all; method: immunoSEQ multiplex PCR. The sample includes around 150,000 clones, approximately 81% of them seen just once. What was sequenced was peripheral blood. The receptors were gathered from a man aged 40-49 years with acute or convalescent COVID-19.

This sequence joins TRBV11-2 and TRBJ1-4, with D tentatively TRBD1 (6 bases). CDR1 is SGHAT and CDR2 is FQNNGV in the germline V gene. V lost 4 bases, J lost 6 bases, and 15 bases lay in between. The CDR3 totals 15 residues. CDR3 protein: CASSSPGTRDEKLFF. DNA for the CDR3: TGTGCCAGCAGCTCTCCCGGGACAAGGGATGAAAAACTGTTTTTT. The full variable domain, rest sourced from reference TRBV11-2 and TRBJ1-4, is EAGVAQSPRYKIIEKRQSVAFWCNPISGHATLYWYQQILGQGPKLLIQFQNNGVVDDSQLPKDRFSAERLKGVDSTLKIQPAKLEDSAVYLCASSSPGTRDEKLFFGSGTQLSVL.

The rearrangement uses TRBV4-3 and TRBJ2-2, with 15 positions matching TRBD2. V lost 0 bases and J lost 5; bases outside the gene matches: 4. CDR1 and CDR2 (germline): LGHNA, YSLEER. This CDR3 comprises 18 residues. The CDR3 protein is CASSQDGTSGGLTGELFF. The CDR3 DNA follows: TGCGCCAGCAGCCAAGACGGGACTAGCGGGGGGCTTACCGGGGAGCTGTTTTTT.

The rearrangement joins TRBV18 to TRBJ2-3; D unresolved. From germline, CDR1 is KGHSH and CDR2 LQKENI. The CDR3 is 15 residues long. V was trimmed by 4 bases and J by 6 bases, leaving 17 bases between them. The CDR3 DNA reads TGTGCCAGCTCACTGCTAAACGTCCCGAGCGATACGCAGTATTTT. Translation: CASSLLNVPSDTQYF.

The rearrangement joins TRBV27 to TRBJ1-4; tentative D call: TRBD1 (5 bases). The CDR3 is 14 residues long. V was pared by 3 bases and J by 6 bases, with 11 bases between. The germline gives CDR1 MNHEY, CDR2 SMNVEV (reference sequence). CDR3 region: CASSLFTGDEKLFF. Written as DNA, the CDR3 is TGTGCCAGCAGTTTGTTCACAGGCGATGAAAAACTGTTTTTT.

The chain links TRBV6-5 to TRBJ2-7, with 8 bases that match TRBD1. V gave up 5 bases and J gave up 1 base; unmatched junction bases: 4. CDR1 is MNHEY, CDR2 SVGAGI, per germline. The CDR3 sequence is 14 residues long. The chain's CDR3 is CASSIGTGSYEQYF. Here the CDR3 DNA reads TGTGCCAGCAGTATCGGGACAGGATCCTACGAGCAGTACTTC.

The V and J genes are TRBV4-3 and TRBJ1-6; 7 nucleotides line up with TRBD1. The V segment lost 0 bases and the J segment 6 bases; nucleotides outside the gene matches: 5. CDR1 is LGHNA and CDR2 is YSLEER in the germline V gene. This CDR3 is 16 amino acids long. The CDR3, as DNA: TGCGCCAGCAGCCAAGATAGGGGACAGAGTAATTCACCCCTCCACTTT. It encodes CASSQDRGQSNSPLHF.